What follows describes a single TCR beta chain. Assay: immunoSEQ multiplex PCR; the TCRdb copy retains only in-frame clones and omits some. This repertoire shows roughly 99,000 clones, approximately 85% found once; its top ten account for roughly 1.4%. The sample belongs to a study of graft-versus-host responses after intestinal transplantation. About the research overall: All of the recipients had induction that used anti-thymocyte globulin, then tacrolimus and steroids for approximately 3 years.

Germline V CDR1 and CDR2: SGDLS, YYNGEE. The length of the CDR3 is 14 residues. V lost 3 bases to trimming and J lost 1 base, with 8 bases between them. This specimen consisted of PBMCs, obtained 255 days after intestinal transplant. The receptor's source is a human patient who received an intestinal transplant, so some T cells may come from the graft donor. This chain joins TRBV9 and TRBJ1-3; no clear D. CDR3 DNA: TGTGCCAGCAGCGGCAGGACTTCTGGAAACACCATATATTTT. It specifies CASSGRTSGNTIYF.